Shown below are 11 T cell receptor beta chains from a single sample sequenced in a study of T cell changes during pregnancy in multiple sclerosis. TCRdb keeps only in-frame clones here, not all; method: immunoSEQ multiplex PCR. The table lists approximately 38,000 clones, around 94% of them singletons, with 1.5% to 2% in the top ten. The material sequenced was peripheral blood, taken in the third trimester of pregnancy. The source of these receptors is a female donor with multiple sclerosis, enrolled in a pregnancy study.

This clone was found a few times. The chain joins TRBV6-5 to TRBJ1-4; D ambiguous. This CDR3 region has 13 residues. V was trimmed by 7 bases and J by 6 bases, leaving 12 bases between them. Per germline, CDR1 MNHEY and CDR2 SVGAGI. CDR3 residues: CASTGEVHEKLFF. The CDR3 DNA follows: TGTGCCAGCACGGGAGAGGTACATGAAAAACTGTTTTTT.

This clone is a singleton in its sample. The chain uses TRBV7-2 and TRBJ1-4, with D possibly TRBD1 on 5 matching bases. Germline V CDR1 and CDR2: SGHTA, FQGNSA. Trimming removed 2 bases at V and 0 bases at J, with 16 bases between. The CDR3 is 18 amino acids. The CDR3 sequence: CASSLQGRGVATNEKLFF. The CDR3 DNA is TGTGCCAGCAGCTTACAGGGTCGGGGGGTAGCAACTAATGAAAAACTGTTTTTT.

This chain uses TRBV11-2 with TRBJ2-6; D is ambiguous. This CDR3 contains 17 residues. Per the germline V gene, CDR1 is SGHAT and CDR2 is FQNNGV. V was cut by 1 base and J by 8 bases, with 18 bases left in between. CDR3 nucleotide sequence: TGTGCCAGCAGCTTAGCAGTGGGCGCATCTCGGACCAACGTCCTGACTTTC. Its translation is CASSLAVGASRTNVLTF.

DNA of the CDR3: TGTGCCAGCAGCCCTAGGGGTAGCACAGATACGCAGTATTTT. It encodes CASSPRGSTDTQYF. This chain links TRBV11-3 with TRBJ2-3; D is perhaps TRBD1 (5 bases). The V and J ends lost 5 bases and 0 bases respectively, with 9 bases between them. Germline CDR1 reads SGHNT; CDR2 reads YENEEA. The CDR3 is 14 amino acids.

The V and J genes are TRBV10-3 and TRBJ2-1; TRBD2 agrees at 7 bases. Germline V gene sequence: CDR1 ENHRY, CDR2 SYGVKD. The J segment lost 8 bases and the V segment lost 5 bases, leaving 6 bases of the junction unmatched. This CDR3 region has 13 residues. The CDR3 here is CAISLGRGDEQFF. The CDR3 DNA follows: TGTGCCATCAGTCTCGGACGGGGGGATGAGCAGTTCTTC.

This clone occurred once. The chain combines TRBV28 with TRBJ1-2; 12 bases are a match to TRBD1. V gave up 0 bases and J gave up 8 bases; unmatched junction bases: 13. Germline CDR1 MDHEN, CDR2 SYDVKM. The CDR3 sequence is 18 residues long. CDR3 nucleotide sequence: TGTGCCAGCAGTTTATGGGCTACCGGGACAGGGGGCTCGAGCGGCTACACCTTC. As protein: CASSLWATGTGGSSGYTF.

CDR3 sequence reads: CASSPWTGRHTEAFF. The CDR3 nucleotides are TGTGCCAGCTCACCATGGACAGGGCGGCACACTGAAGCTTTCTTT. J is TRBJ1-1 and V is TRBV18, with 8 bases matching TRBD1. Germline V gene lookup returns CDR1 KGHSH and CDR2 LQKENI. This CDR3 is 15 amino acids long. V lost 2 bases to trimming and J lost 3 bases; unmatched junction nucleotides: 5.

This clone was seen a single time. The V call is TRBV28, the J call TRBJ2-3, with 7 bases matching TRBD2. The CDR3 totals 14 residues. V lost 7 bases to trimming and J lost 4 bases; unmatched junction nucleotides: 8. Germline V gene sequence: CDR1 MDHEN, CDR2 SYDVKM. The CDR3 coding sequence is TGTGCCAGCATGGGGGGGAGGAGGGCAGATACGCAGTATTTT. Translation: CASMGGRRADTQYF.

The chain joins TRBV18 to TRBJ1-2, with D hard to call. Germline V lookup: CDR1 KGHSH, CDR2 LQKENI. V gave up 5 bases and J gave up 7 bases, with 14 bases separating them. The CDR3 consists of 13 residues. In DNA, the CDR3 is TGTGCCAGCTCAACCCCGCCTGGGCGTGGCTACACCTTC. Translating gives CASSTPPGRGYTF.

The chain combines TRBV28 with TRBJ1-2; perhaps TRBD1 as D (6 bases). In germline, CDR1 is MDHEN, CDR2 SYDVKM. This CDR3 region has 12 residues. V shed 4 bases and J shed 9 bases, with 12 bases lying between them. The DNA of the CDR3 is TGTGCCAGCAGTTCCCCACAGGGCCGCTACACCTTC. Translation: CASSSPQGRYTF.

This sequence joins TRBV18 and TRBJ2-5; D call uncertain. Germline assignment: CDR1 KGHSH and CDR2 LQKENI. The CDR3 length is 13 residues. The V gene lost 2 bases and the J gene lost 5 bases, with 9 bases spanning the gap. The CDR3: CASSPSIRETQYF. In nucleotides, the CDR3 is TGTGCCAGCTCACCAAGTATCCGGGAGACCCAGTACTTC.